This is a list of T cell receptor beta chains from one sample in a study of T cell responses to AZD1222 COVID-19 vaccine. The table came from immunoSEQ multiplex PCR; TCRdb's copy has only in-frame clones and leaves some out. The table includes 80,000 to 95,000 clones, 89% detected once. This material consisted of peripheral blood, taken on day 0 of MenACWY control vaccination. The receptors were sampled from an adult in good health. The CDR3 runs from the conserved cysteine through the conserved F or W. The D gene is left open where the match is weak. Rows give clone size only sometimes, using once, few, many, or a class for an expanded clone.

CDR3 DNA,CDR3 protein,V gene,D gene,clone size,J gene
TGTGCCACCAGCAGGACTTACGAGCGTGAAAAACTGTTTTTT,CATSRTYEREKLFF,TRBV15,.,.,TRBJ1-4
TGTGCCAGCAGCTTAGCTCTTTTCCCAAGCGGGGACACCGGGGAGCTGTTTTTT,CASSLALFPSGDTGELFF,TRBV7-2,TRBD2,.,TRBJ2-2
TGTGCCAGCAGGGATTCGAACACTGAAGCTTTCTTT,CASRDSNTEAFF,TRBV7-9,.,.,TRBJ1-1
TGTGCCAGCAGCTTAATACCCGGGGATTACAATGAGCAGTTCTTC,CASSLIPGDYNEQFF,TRBV3-1/TRBV3-2,.,.,TRBJ2-1
TGTGCCAGCAGTCTCGGACTAGCGGGGGGGGTTGAGCAGTTCTTC,CASSLGLAGGVEQFF,TRBV27,TRBD2,.,TRBJ2-1
TGCGCCAGCAGCCAAGGAGGAGGGTGGGGTACGCAGTATTTT,CASSQGGGWGTQYF,TRBV4-3,.,.,TRBJ2-3
TGCGCCAGCAGCGATCCCCCGGGGGGTGGCTACACCTTC,CASSDPPGGGYTF,TRBV5-1,.,.,TRBJ1-2
TGTGCCAGCAGTCACACAGGGGGGAACACCGGGGAGCTGTTTTTT,CASSHTGGNTGELFF,TRBV6-4,TRBD1,.,TRBJ2-2
TGTGCCAGCAGCCCTGGACAGGGACGCAATCAGCCCCAGCATTTT,CASSPGQGRNQPQHF,TRBV7-2,TRBD1,.,TRBJ1-5
TGTGCCAGCAGCCAAGCAGGTACCGAGCAGTACTTC,CASSQAGTEQYF,TRBV3-1/TRBV3-2,.,.,TRBJ2-7
TGCAGTGCGCCGACAGGGTACGGCTACACCTTC,CSAPTGYGYTF,TRBV20-1,TRBD1,once,TRBJ1-2
TGTGCCACCAGCTCGCGGGGGGGCGCAGAGACCCAGTACTTC,CATSSRGGAETQYF,TRBV15,TRBD2,.,TRBJ2-5
TGTGCCAGCAGTTACTCACTTGCGGGGGGGACCTACGAGCAGTACTTC,CASSYSLAGGTYEQYF,TRBV6-5,TRBD2,once,TRBJ2-7